Reported below is one T cell receptor beta chain. Its cognate antigen is unknown. This sample stems from a study of cytomegalovirus exposure and HLA in healthy donors. Study context: Of around 400 genotyped donors, roughly 81% grouped in the Caucasian-associated ancestry cluster. Study outcomes and limitations: It was only CMV serostatus that was available as immune exposure information. Rarity characterized most TCR sequences, yet some public TCRs appeared in many donors.

PCR employed 60 Vbeta and 13 Jbeta primers. The protocol was immunoSEQ multiplex PCR, while the TCRdb copy is restricted to in-frame clones and leaves out a portion. The data contain 100,000 or so clones, around 85% of them seen just once; the ten biggest clones take up 6.9%. Germline lookup yields CDR1 SGHAT and CDR2 FQNNGV. V was clipped by 6 bases and J by 4 bases; unmatched bases: 7. The CDR3 spans 15 residues. This chain uses TRBV11-2 with TRBJ2-2; 8 bases align to TRBD1. The receptor was isolated from a man aged 25-45 years in good health and CMV-seropositive. The source material was PBMCs. The CDR3 DNA follows: TGTGCCAGCAGTTCCCAGGGGGCGCGCACCGGGGAGCTGTTTTTT. Protein: CASSSQGARTGELFF.